The 2 T cell receptor beta chains below come from one sample, sequenced in a study of blood T cell repertoires in COVID-19. TCRdb keeps only in-frame clones here, not all; method: immunoSEQ multiplex PCR. The table records some 180,000 clones, more than 70% of them present only once. Sequencing used peripheral blood. These receptor sequences come from a woman older than 75 with active or convalescent COVID-19.

The count of this clone is one. V usage is TRBV6-4 and J usage is TRBJ2-1; tentatively, D is TRBD2 (6 bases). The CDR3 covers 16 residues. Between the trimmed V and J ends, which lost 5 bases and 0 bases, there was a span of 14 bases. Germline values: CDR1 MRHNA, CDR2 SNTAGT. The CDR3 sequence: CASSLSGRGSYNEQFF. The CDR3 bases are TGTGCCAGCAGTTTATCCGGGAGAGGCTCCTACAATGAGCAGTTCTTC.

The V gene is TRBV5-1, the J gene TRBJ2-1; 7 bases line up with TRBD1. The germline V gene encodes CDR1 SGHRS and CDR2 YFSETQ. This CDR3 has 15 residues. Losses at the gene ends were 4 bases for V and 5 bases for J; bases not matched to a gene: 9. The CDR3 bases are TGCGCCAGCAGCCCGCAGGGGGTACGTGACAATGAGCAGTTCTTC. As protein: CASSPQGVRDNEQFF.